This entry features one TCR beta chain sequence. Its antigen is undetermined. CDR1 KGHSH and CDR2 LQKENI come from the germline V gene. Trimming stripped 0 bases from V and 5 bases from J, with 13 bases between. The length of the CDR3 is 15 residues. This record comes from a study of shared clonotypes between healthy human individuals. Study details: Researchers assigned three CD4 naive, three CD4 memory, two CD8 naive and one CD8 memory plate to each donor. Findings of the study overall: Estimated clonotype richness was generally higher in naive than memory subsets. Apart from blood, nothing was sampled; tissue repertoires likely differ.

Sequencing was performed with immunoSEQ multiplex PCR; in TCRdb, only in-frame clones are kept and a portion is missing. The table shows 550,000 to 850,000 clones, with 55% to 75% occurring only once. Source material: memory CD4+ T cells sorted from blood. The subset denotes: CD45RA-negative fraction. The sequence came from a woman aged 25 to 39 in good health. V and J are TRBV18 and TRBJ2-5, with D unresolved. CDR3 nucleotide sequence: TGTGCCAGCTCACCACCGGGAAGAGAGCGCGAGACCCAGTACTTC. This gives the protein CASSPPGRERETQYF.